This T cell receptor beta chain was recorded in a study of T cells after posttransplantation cyclophosphamide (TCRdb year 2016). Study-level background: Using TRB sequencing, the study followed how the T cell repertoire rebuilt after myeloablative bone marrow transplantation with posttransplantation cyclophosphamide given as GVHD prophylaxis. Up to roughly 3 additional blood samples from 2 to 5.2 years after transplant were also TRB-sequenced in 3 patients, as was pretransplant blood from a handful of patients. Public TRB sequences were checked against a database of over 3,000 sequences associated with responses to pathogens, tumor antigens, self-antigens and alloantigens. Because TRA and TRB clonality correlated tightly in roughly 10 samples, the subsequent TCR analyses were limited to TRB only. TRB sequencing was performed on blood from all 35 or so PTCy patients with 1-year posttransplant specimens. Antigen receptor sequencing covered samples from some 35 PTCy-treated patients and approximately 15 of their related bone marrow donors. The study at large found these results: The TRB repertoires of T cells infiltrating skin or the GI tract showed only limited overlap with the TRB repertoires found in blood. At 1-2 months, donor-recipient similarity was low but rose over the first year, and the later blood repertoires were often dominated by donor CD8+ memory clones. Across about 40 patients, TRB clonality was highly associated with recipient CMV seropositivity and CMV reactivation, and diversity in PTCy patients was similar to diversity in CNI/methotrexate controls.

Measured from the cysteine to the phenylalanine, the CDR3 is 13 residues long. Of the read, only the CDR3 DNA is kept; its 39 bases are in frame from base 1. V is reduced by 7 bases and J by 1 base, leaving a spacing of 12 bases between them. CDR1 and CDR2, looked up from the germline V gene, are SQVTM and ANQGSEA. Worth noting for this clone: Its antigen is currently not known. It has no much larger one-base neighbor in the sample; base qualities were not kept.

TRB sequencing was run on genomic DNA with either the immunoSEQ assay at survey resolution or the hsTCRB kit. The original methods were these. Initial read processing used immunoSEQ software, and repertoire analyses used the LymphoSeq R package. For each TRB dataset, clonality was calculated as 1 minus normalized Shannon entropy, and the Gini coefficient was computed as well. To infer phenotypes in unsorted samples, TRB sequences from sorted subsets of the recipient or donor were mapped onto unsorted samples from the same recipient. TCRdb carries this immuneACCESS record with in-frame sequences only. Its versions omit some clonotypes, under half of them owing to an unresolved V gene in the studies checked, with the rest unexplained. For V, J and clone size, that table is used; D and trimming come from the DNA. This sample is represented by more than 10,000 clones; approximately 80% of them were singletons. Roughly 0.86% of the sample comes from the top ten.

Peripheral blood samples were provided by related bone marrow donors on the day of marrow donation. Peripheral blood and bone marrow mononuclear cells were isolated by Ficoll-Hypaque density centrifugation and were cryopreserved. CD4+ and CD8+ T cells, including naive and memory subsets, were sorted by FACS on a FACSAria II. The V gene is TRBV29-1 and the J gene is TRBJ2-3; TRBD1 might be the D gene, on 5 matching bases. This TCR came from a man aged 50-60 years in good health, CMV-negative, and a related stem cell transplant donor. The sequenced sample consisted of memory CD4+ T cells sorted from PBMCs. Here the CDR3 is given as CSAGWGRTDTQYF. The sequenced DNA: TGCAGCGCTGGGTGGGGCCGCACAGATACGCAGTATTTT.